The 16 T cell receptor beta chains presented below share a single source sample, sequenced in a study of CD8+ T cells in alopecia areata. cDNA prepared by RNA extraction and subsequent reverse transcription served as the template for sequencing. Method: immunoSEQ multiplex PCR; TCRdb's copy keeps in-frame clones and lacks some. Found here are 150,000 to 200,000 clones, around 60% of them singletons; the top ten hold over 12%. The source was CD4+ T cells sorted from blood, collected at week 0. Source of these receptors: a human donor with alopecia areata.

The V gene is TRBV29-1, the J gene TRBJ2-7; D tentatively fits TRBD1 or TRBD2 (6 bases each). This CDR3 is built from 17 residues. V dropped 7 bases and J dropped 4 bases, with 29 bases sitting between them. Per germline, CDR1 SQVTM and CDR2 ANQGSEA. CDR3 in amino acids: CSGNRRGNRVFGYEQYF. In DNA form, the CDR3 reads TGCAGCGGCAACCGGCGGGGTAACAGGGTTTTCGGGTACGAGCAGTACTTC.

This chain joins TRBV30 and TRBJ1-2; the D is unclear. CDR1 and CDR2 (germline): GTSNPN, SVGIG (reference sequence). The CDR3 contains 17 residues. With 1 base removed from V and 1 base from J, the gap between germline ends came to 19 bases. The CDR3 bases are TGTGCCTGGAGTGCTGGTAGATGGGTATCGGATAACTATGGCTACACCTTC. Translated, it gives CAWSAGRWVSDNYGYTF. Supplemented by reference TRBV30 and TRBJ1-2, the full variable domain reads SQTIHQWPATLVQPVGSPLSLECTVEGTSNPNLYWYRQAAGRGLQLLFYSVGIGQISSEVPQNLSASRPQDRQFILSSKKLLLSDSGFYLCAWSAGRWVSDNYGYTFGSGTRLTVV.

V gene TRBV18 combines with J gene TRBJ1-2; 7 nucleotides align to TRBD1. This CDR3 has 15 amino acids. Germline lookup yields CDR1 KGHSH and CDR2 LQKENI. The V and J ends lost 1 base and 3 bases, in that order; junction bases with no gene match: 5. CDR3 region: CASSPRWDSDYGYTF. The CDR3 nucleotides read TGTGCCAGCTCACCACGTTGGGACAGCGACTATGGCTACACCTTC.

The chain uses TRBV4-1 and TRBJ2-7; D call uncertain. V lost 4 bases and J 3 bases, leaving 13 bases between the germline ends. The CDR3 runs to 14 residues. CDR1 and CDR2 (germline): MGHRA, YSYEKL. The DNA of the CDR3 is TGCGCCAGCAGCCCCCGTCGGGCAGGCTACGAGCAGTACTTC. It codes for CASSPRRAGYEQYF.

The V gene is TRBV2, the J gene TRBJ2-3; D is perhaps TRBD1 (5 bases). CDR1 SNHLY and CDR2 FYNNEI come from the germline V gene. The CDR3 length is 12 residues. Deletions cut 6 bases from V and 6 bases from J, with 10 bases between. CDR3 bases: TGTGCCAGCAGCCAGGGTGCGGATACGCAGTATTTT. It codes for CASSQGADTQYF. The variable domain in full, with the rest retrieved from reference TRBV2 and TRBJ2-3, is EPEVTQTPSHQVTQMGQEVILRCVPISNHLYFYWYRQILGQKVEFLVSFYNNEISEKSEIFDDQFSVERPDGSNFTLKIRSTKLEDSAMYFCASSQGADTQYFGPGTRLTVL.

Turning to this clone: A junction end diverges from the germline sequence, so it may reflect a read error. This chain connects TRBV4-2 to TRBJ2-1; D uncertain. CDR1 and CDR2 from the germline V gene are LGHNA and YNFKEQ. This CDR3 spans 14 amino acids. CDR3 region: CASSQFLGNDEQLF. The CDR3 DNA follows: TGTGCCAGCAGCCAATTCCTAGGGAATGATGAGCAGCTCTTC.

This clone occurred a few times. V is TRBV10-3 and J is TRBJ2-7; D is ambiguous. The CDR3 has 13 residues. Germline V CDR1 and CDR2: ENHRY, SYGVKD. Between the trimmed V and J ends, which lost 3 bases and 0 bases, there was a span of 6 bases. The CDR3 loop reads CAISDEVSYEQYF. In DNA, the CDR3 is TGTGCCATCAGTGATGAAGTCTCCTACGAGCAGTACTTC.

V gene TRBV11-2 combines with J gene TRBJ2-2; D is undetermined. The germline gives CDR1 SGHAT, CDR2 FQNNGV. The CDR3 is 16 residues long. Trimming took off 1 base at V and 1 base at J, with 10 bases between the two ends. Here the CDR3 DNA reads TGTGCCAGCAGCTTAGGTGTGTCCAAGAACACCGGGGAGCTGTTTTTT. Amino acid sequence: CASSLGVSKNTGELFF.

V usage is TRBV5-4 and J usage is TRBJ2-5, with D unresolved. This CDR3 comprises 13 residues. Germline V lookup: CDR1 SGHNT, CDR2 YYREEE (reference sequence). Trimming cost V 2 bases and J 5 bases, with 10 bases left between them. CDR3 bases: TGTGCCAGCAGCTTTGCTGGGTTGGAGACCCAGTACTTC. Translated, it gives CASSFAGLETQYF.

The chain recombines TRBV6-5 with TRBJ2-7; 9 bases align to TRBD1. From germline, CDR1 is MNHEY and CDR2 SVGAGI. The CDR3 extends over 15 amino acids. The J segment lost 7 bases and the V segment lost 5 bases, leaving 12 bases of the junction unmatched. The CDR3 DNA is TGTGCCAGCAGTATATCCGGGACAGGGACTTTTGAGCAGTACTTC. Protein product: CASSISGTGTFEQYF.

This rearrangement joins TRBV5-4 to TRBJ2-5; 12 bases fit TRBD1. Germline V gene sequence: CDR1 SGHNT, CDR2 YYREEE (reference sequence). The CDR3 sequence is 17 residues long. With 4 bases clipped from V and 4 bases from J, the junction kept 11 bases outside the gene matches. This CDR3 reads CASSPSGTGGVLETQYF. In nucleotides, the CDR3 is TGTGCCAGCAGCCCGTCCGGGACAGGGGGCGTTTTAGAGACCCAGTACTTC.

This chain joins TRBV2 and TRBJ1-1, with D possibly matching TRBD1 (6 bases). The germline V gene encodes CDR1 SNHLY and CDR2 FYNNEI. There are 13 residues in the CDR3. Trimming pared 0 bases from V and 9 bases from J, leaving 11 bases between. DNA for the CDR3: TGTGCCAGCAGTGAAGCAATCGGGACAAAAGCTTTCTTT. This codes for CASSEAIGTKAFF.

The V call is TRBV5-1, the J call TRBJ2-5, with D perhaps being TRBD1 or TRBD2 (5 bases each). The CDR3 is 14 residues long. The V end lost 4 bases, the J end lost 1 base, and 11 bases lay between the germline ends. Germline lookup yields CDR1 SGHRS and CDR2 YFSETQ. DNA of the CDR3: TGCGCCAGCAGCCACGGGACGGGCCAAGAGACCCAGTACTTC. It specifies CASSHGTGQETQYF.

This clone was seen a few times. The rearrangement uses TRBV30 and TRBJ1-2; no clear D gene. Trimming pared 6 bases from V and 4 bases from J, leaving 12 bases between. The length of the CDR3 is 12 residues. Germline V CDR1 and CDR2: GTSNPN, SVGIG (reference sequence). The CDR3 sequence: CACDGGPYGYTF. The CDR3 DNA sequence: TGTGCCTGTGATGGAGGGCCCTATGGCTACACCTTC.

This clone was recorded once. The chain recombines TRBV7-6 with TRBJ2-5; D perhaps matches TRBD2 (6 bases). V was shortened by 4 bases and J by 5 bases, with 14 bases between the two germline ends. Germline-derived CDR1 and CDR2 are SGHVS and FNYEAQ. The CDR3 has 14 amino acids. CDR3 in amino acids: CASSSPRGKETQYF. The CDR3 DNA reads TGTGCCAGCAGCTCCCCCCGGGGGAAGGAGACCCAGTACTTC.

The V and J genes are TRBV7-2 and TRBJ2-5, with 12 bases lining up with TRBD2. This CDR3 has 14 residues. V dropped 5 bases and J dropped 5; count of bases not matched to a gene: 3. CDR1 and CDR2 from the germline V gene are SGHTA and FQGNSA. The CDR3 DNA reads TGTGCCAGCAGCCCTACTAGCGGGGGGGAGACCCAGTACTTC. It codes for CASSPTSGGETQYF.